Shown below are 15 T cell receptor beta chains from a single sample sequenced in a study of a mutant IDH1 vaccine in newly diagnosed glioma (dated by TCRdb to 2020 to 2023). Receptor libraries were prepared by the immunoSEQ multiplex PCR assay. TCRdb carries this immuneACCESS record with in-frame sequences only. Its versions omit some clonotypes, under half of them owing to an unresolved V gene in the studies checked, with the rest unexplained. This sample is represented by 100,000 to 150,000 clones; roughly 75% of them were singletons. Under 7% of the sample belongs to the ten largest clones. These receptors lack a known antigen. What the time point label conveys for this sample: week 11, during vaccination. Each vaccine dose, consisting of 300 ug of a 20-mer mutant IDH1 peptide in Montanide, was administered subcutaneously with topical imiquimod. The specimen comprised PBMCs, sampled from a glioma patient whose treatment included an IDH1 peptide vaccine. Every receptor here comes from a man aged 35 to 55 with glioma.

The chain recombines TRBV18 with TRBJ2-5, with 10 bases lining up with TRBD2. The germline V gene encodes CDR1 KGHSH and CDR2 LQKENI. The V segment lost 1 base and the J segment 5 bases; nucleotides outside the gene matches: 13. The CDR3 loop spans 18 amino acids. CDR3 in amino acids: CASSPLPALAGAGETQYF. The DNA for the CDR3 is TGTGCCAGCTCACCACTTCCCGCGCTAGCGGGGGCCGGGGAGACCCAGTACTTC.

The rearrangement joins TRBV27 to TRBJ1-2; 10 nucleotides align to TRBD1. Germline V gene lookup returns CDR1 MNHEY and CDR2 SMNVEV (reference sequence). CDR3 length equals 15 residues. V was clipped by 3 bases and J by 4 bases; unmatched bases: 5. This CDR3 is CASSLRRQGAYGYTF. The CDR3 DNA reads as TGTGCCAGCAGTTTGAGGCGACAGGGGGCCTATGGCTACACCTTC.

The chain carries TRBV5-6 and TRBJ2-7; 8 positions match TRBD1. With V trimmed by 0 bases and J by 7 bases, 6 bases remained unmatched. This CDR3 contains 14 residues. Looked up from germline, CDR1 is SGHDT and CDR2 is YYEEEE. The CDR3 sequence: CASSLEAGGSEQYF. Here the CDR3 DNA reads TGTGCCAGCAGCTTGGAGGCAGGGGGCAGTGAGCAGTACTTC.

The gene calls are TRBV5-6 and TRBJ2-1, with D possibly TRBD2 on 6 matching bases. Germline V gene sequence: CDR1 SGHDT, CDR2 YYEEEE. The ends were cut back, 1 base at V and 10 bases at J, with 9 bases in the middle. The CDR3 is 12 residues long. The CDR3 region is CASSLIGGEQFF. CDR3 coding DNA: TGTGCCAGCAGCTTGATCGGGGGAGAGCAGTTCTTC. Combining the CDR3 with reference TRBV5-6 and TRBJ2-1 gives the whole variable domain DAGVTQSPTHLIKTRGQQVTLRCSPKSGHDTVSWYQQALGQGPQFIFQYYEEEERQRGNFPDRFSGHQFPNYSSELNVNALLLGDSALYLCASSLIGGEQFFGPGTRLTVL.

Worth noting for this clone: The sample carries other DNA sequences with the same CDR3. The chain couples TRBV6-5 to TRBJ2-1; 12 bases are a match to TRBD2. V gave up 3 bases and J gave up 4 bases; unmatched junction bases: 4. This CDR3 region has 16 residues. CDR1 and CDR2 (germline): MNHEY, SVGAGI. CDR3 sequence reads: CASSYGLAGSYNEQFF. CDR3 nucleotides: TGTGCCAGCAGTTATGGACTAGCGGGGTCGTACAATGAGCAGTTCTTC.

CDR3 sequence reads: CASSVEGTVNEKLFF. CDR3 coding DNA: TGTGCCAGCAGCGTAGAAGGGACTGTCAATGAAAAACTGTTTTTT. This chain connects TRBV7-9 to TRBJ1-4; maybe TRBD1 (5 bases). V was shortened by 5 bases and J by 5 bases, with 15 bases between the two germline ends. Germline V gene lookup returns CDR1 SEHNR and CDR2 FQNEAQ (reference sequence). The CDR3 is 15 residues long.

The gene calls are TRBV7-9 and TRBJ1-3; 8 bases match TRBD1. From germline, CDR1 is SEHNR and CDR2 FQNEAQ (reference sequence). The CDR3 length is 16 residues. The junction had 5 bases not matched to a gene; V was cut back by 4 bases and J by 0 bases. CDR3 sequence (DNA): TGTGCCAGCAGCTGGGACAGGCCTTCCTCTGGAAACACCATATATTTT. Translation: CASSWDRPSSGNTIYF.

The chain is built from TRBV29-1 and TRBJ2-7, with 7 bases identical to TRBD1. J was trimmed by 7 bases and V by 4 bases; bases with no gene match: 7. The length of the CDR3 is 12 residues. The germline V gene encodes CDR1 SQVTM and CDR2 ANQGSEA. The chain's CDR3 is CSVGNRGLEQYF. The CDR3 DNA follows: TGCAGCGTTGGTAACAGGGGATTAGAGCAGTACTTC.

The gene calls are TRBV4-3 and TRBJ2-2; no definite D call. The CDR3 spans 15 residues. The germline V and J ends were trimmed by 0 bases and 1 base, with 6 bases remaining between them. CDR1 is LGHNA and CDR2 is YSLEER in the germline V gene. The CDR3 is CASSQETRNTGELFF. As DNA, the CDR3 is TGCGCCAGCAGCCAAGAGACCCGGAACACCGGGGAGCTGTTTTTT.

This sequence joins TRBV29-1 and TRBJ1-5; no firm D call. Germline V gene sequence: CDR1 SQVTM, CDR2 ANQGSEA. The CDR3 spans 13 residues. Deletions cut 6 bases from V and 8 bases from J, with 17 bases between. Here the CDR3 DNA reads TGCAGCGTCCAGGCGGCCCGGGGTGAGCCCCAGCATTTT. Protein sequence: CSVQAARGEPQHF.

The CDR3 region has the DNA TGTGCCAGCAGCTTATTGGGACAGGGGCGCGGTGAGCAGTTCTTC. The encoded protein is CASSLLGQGRGEQFF. The genes are TRBV7-2 and TRBJ2-1, with 10 nucleotides matching TRBD1. Germline CDR1 SGHTA, CDR2 FQGNSA. J lost 9 bases, V lost 2 bases, and 7 bases had no gene match. This CDR3 has 15 amino acids.

In DNA form, the CDR3 reads TGTGCCAGCAGTCTGAGGACCCGTACCTACGAGCAGTACTTC. It yields the protein CASSLRTRTYEQYF. This rearrangement joins TRBV14 to TRBJ2-7; D is uncertain. V was trimmed by 6 bases and J by 2 bases, leaving 14 bases between them. The germline CDR1 and CDR2 sequences are SGHDN and FVKESK. The CDR3 contains 14 residues. Full variable domain (outside the CDR3, taken from reference TRBV14 and TRBJ2-7): EAGVTQFPSHSVIEKGQTVTLRCDPISGHDNLYWYRRVMGKEIKFLLHFVKESKQDESGMPNNRFLAERTGGTYSTLKVQPAELEDSGVYFCASSLRTRTYEQYFGPGTRLTVT.

V and J are TRBV30 and TRBJ2-5; the D gene is possibly TRBD2 (7 bases). Germline V gene sequence: CDR1 GTSNPN, CDR2 SVGIG (reference sequence). V dropped 5 bases and J dropped 1 base, with 14 bases sitting between them. This CDR3 contains 14 residues. The CDR3 DNA is TGTGCCTGGGGGGGGGCGGCAGGCCAAGAGACCCAGTACTTC. The encoded protein is CAWGGAAGQETQYF.

This chain links TRBV14 with TRBJ2-3; 7 bases agree with TRBD2. The V segment lost 5 bases and the J segment 1 base; nucleotides outside the gene matches: 9. CDR3 size: 16 residues. Germline-derived CDR1 and CDR2 are SGHDN and FVKESK. CDR3 sequence: CASSSRLGRGTDTQYF. The CDR3 nucleotides read TGTGCCAGCAGCTCTCGGTTGGGGAGGGGCACAGATACGCAGTATTTT. Together with reference TRBV14 and TRBJ2-3, the CDR3 gives the full variable domain: EAGVTQFPSHSVIEKGQTVTLRCDPISGHDNLYWYRRVMGKEIKFLLHFVKESKQDESGMPNNRFLAERTGGTYSTLKVQPAELEDSGVYFCASSSRLGRGTDTQYFGPGTRLTVL.

This clone has a handful of counts. The rearrangement uses TRBV2 and TRBJ2-1, with D perhaps matching TRBD1 or TRBD2 (5 bases each). CDR3 length: 13 amino acids. Germline values: CDR1 SNHLY, CDR2 FYNNEI. V lost 10 bases and J 5 bases, leaving 15 bases between the germline ends. CDR3 in amino acids: CATQAVGHNEQFF. For the CDR3, the DNA is TGTGCCACCCAGGCTGTGGGACACAATGAGCAGTTCTTC.